This TCR beta chain was sequenced during a study of beta chain features in type 1 diabetes. The study's findings and limits: PCR could preferentially amplify shorter templates, alike in patients and controls. Patients with Type 1 diabetes showed moderately but significantly shorter TCRB CDR3s in all four CD4+ subsets. Junctions at VDJ sites from type 1 diabetes patients had fewer insertions and more deletions.

TCRB transcripts that were expressed got sequenced, as all of the isolated RNA had been reverse transcribed. The method was immunoSEQ multiplex PCR; TCRdb's version includes in-frame clones alone and lacks a portion of them. Among approximately 250,000 clones listed, over 7.5% were seen once. This clone was counted between two and nine times. Its antigen is still unknown. There are 13 residues in the CDR3. V shed 8 bases and J 10 bases; nucleotides not matched to a gene: 14. In germline, CDR1 is SEHNR, CDR2 FQNEAQ (reference sequence). Material: naive CD4+ T cells from blood. This chain connects TRBV7-9 to TRBJ2-7; 7 nucleotides align to TRBD1. This clonotype originated in a woman younger than 35 in good health. CDR3 nucleotides: TGTGCCAGCGGCCCCAACCGGGACAGCCTTCAGTACTTC. Translated: CASGPNRDSLQYF. Combining the CDR3 with reference TRBV7-9 and TRBJ2-7 gives the whole variable domain DTGVSQNPRHKITKRGQNVTFRCDPISEHNRLYWYRQTLGQGPEFLTYFQNEAQLEKSRLLSDRFSAERPKGSFSTLEIQRTEQGDSAMYLCASGPNRDSLQYFGPGTRLTVT.